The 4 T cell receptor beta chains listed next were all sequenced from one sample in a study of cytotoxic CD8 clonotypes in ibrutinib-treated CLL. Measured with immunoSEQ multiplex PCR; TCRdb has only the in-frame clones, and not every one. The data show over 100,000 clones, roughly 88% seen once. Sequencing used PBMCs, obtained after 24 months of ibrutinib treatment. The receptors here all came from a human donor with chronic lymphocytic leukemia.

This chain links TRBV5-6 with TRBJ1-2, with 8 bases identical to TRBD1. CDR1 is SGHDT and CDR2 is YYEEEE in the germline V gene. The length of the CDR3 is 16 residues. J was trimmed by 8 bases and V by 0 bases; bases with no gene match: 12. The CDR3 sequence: CASSLDSRPGQEGYTF. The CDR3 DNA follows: TGTGCCAGCAGCTTGGACTCCCGGCCGGGACAGGAGGGCTACACCTTC.

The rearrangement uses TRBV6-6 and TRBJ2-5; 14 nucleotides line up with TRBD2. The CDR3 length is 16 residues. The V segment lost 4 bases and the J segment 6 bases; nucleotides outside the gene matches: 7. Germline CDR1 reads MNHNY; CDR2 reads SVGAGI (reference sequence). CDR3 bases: TGTGCCAGCAGTTGGGGACTAGCGGGGGATTCGAAGACCCAGTACTTC. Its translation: CASSWGLAGDSKTQYF.

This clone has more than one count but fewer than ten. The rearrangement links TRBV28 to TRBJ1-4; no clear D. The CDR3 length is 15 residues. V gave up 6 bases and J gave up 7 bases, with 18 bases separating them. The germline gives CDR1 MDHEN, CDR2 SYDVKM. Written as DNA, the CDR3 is TGTGCCAGCAGCTTGCCCGTGGGGTCAGGTGAAAAACTGTTTTTT. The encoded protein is CASSLPVGSGEKLFF.

In DNA form, the CDR3 reads TGTGCCAGCAGCTTGGTGGTCGCGAACACCGGGGAGCTGTTTTTT. Protein: CASSLVVANTGELFF. This chain uses TRBV5-4 with TRBJ2-2; the D is unclear. CDR3 length equals 15 residues. Germline CDR1 SGHNT, CDR2 YYREEE (reference sequence). Trimming removed 0 bases at V and 0 bases at J, with 6 bases between.